This T cell receptor beta chain originates from a study of neoadjuvant anti-PD-1 for oral cavity cancer. Repertoires were generated with immunoSEQ multiplex PCR, while TCRdb's copy carries only in-frame clones and drops some. The data hold 15,000 to 20,000 clones, with about 64% observed a single time. Only a few counts were recorded for this clone. CDR3 length: 13 residues. In germline, CDR1 is MGHRA, CDR2 YSYEKL. Trimming removed 1 base from V and 2 bases from J, with 5 bases in between. This chain joins TRBV4-1 and TRBJ2-5; a weak D match, TRBD1 (5 bases). The sample here was PBMCs, taken before nivolumab (anti-PD-1) treatment. The receptor comes from a person between 40 and 85 years old with oral cavity squamous cell carcinoma. The CDR3 DNA sequence: TGCGCCAGCAGCCAAGGACAGCAAGAGACCCAGTACTTC. Protein product: CASSQGQQETQYF.